A single sample gave rise to the 18 T cell receptor beta chains below, sequenced in a study of cytomegalovirus exposure and HLA in healthy donors. Sequencing used immunoSEQ multiplex PCR; TCRdb keeps in-frame clones, though not all of them. There are 150,000 to 200,000 clones in the sample; about 85% occur only once, and 15% to 20% lies in the top ten. Material: PBMCs. These receptor sequences come from a man aged 18 to 30 in good health and CMV-seropositive.

This chain joins TRBV10-2 and TRBJ1-3; TRBD1 matches at 10 bases. The V gene end was trimmed by 3 bases and the J gene end by 7 bases; junction bases not matched to a gene: 6. The CDR3 consists of 15 residues. Looked up from germline, CDR1 is WSHSY and CDR2 is SAAADI. CDR3 bases: TGCGCCAGCAGTGATTTCGGACAGGGGGACAACACCATATATTTT. Amino acid sequence: CASSDFGQGDNTIYF.

The chain carries TRBV27 and TRBJ1-2, with no clear D. CDR1 and CDR2 (germline): MNHEY, SMNVEV (reference sequence). Trimming stripped 3 bases from V and 4 bases from J, with 9 bases between. There are 13 residues in the CDR3. The CDR3 nucleotides read TGTGCCAGCAGTTTTGGGCCCTCCTATGGCTACACCTTC. This gives the protein CASSFGPSYGYTF.

This clone was picked up a small number of times. This chain links TRBV5-4 with TRBJ2-3; 7 positions agree with TRBD2. J gave up 4 bases and V 0 bases, and 5 bases lay outside the gene matches. Germline CDR1 is SGHNT and CDR2 is YYREEE (reference sequence). The CDR3 sequence is 15 residues long. The CDR3 nucleotides read TGTGCCAGCAGCTTGGCGGCTAGCGGATCAGATACGCAGTATTTT. This encodes CASSLAASGSDTQYF.

CDR3 sequence reads: CASPLNEQFF. The DNA for the CDR3 is TGTGCCAGCCCACTGAATGAGCAGTTCTTC. V usage is TRBV6-4 and J usage is TRBJ2-1; D is undetermined. V lost 8 bases and J 7 bases, leaving 6 bases between the germline ends. Germline V gene lookup returns CDR1 MRHNA and CDR2 SNTAGT. The CDR3 sequence is 10 residues long.

This sequence joins TRBV6-4 and TRBJ2-1, with 8 bases matching TRBD2. Trimming took 3 bases from V and 8 from J; bases not matched to a gene: 9. Looked up from germline, CDR1 is MRHNA and CDR2 is SNTAGT. This CDR3 is 15 amino acids long. DNA for the CDR3: TGTGCCAGCAGTGATGGAGCGGGAGATTCGCATGAGCAGTTCTTC. Translating gives CASSDGAGDSHEQFF.

CDR3 sequence: CASSYTGWSYNEQFF. DNA for the CDR3: TGTGCCAGCAGTTACACGGGATGGTCCTACAATGAGCAGTTCTTC. The V and J genes are TRBV6-5 and TRBJ2-1, with a possible D match to TRBD2 (5 bases). Between the trimmed V and J ends, which lost 2 bases and 1 base, there was a span of 9 bases. The CDR3 is 15 amino acids. Germline loops: CDR1 MNHEY, CDR2 SVGAGI.

The J gene is TRBJ1-2, the V gene TRBV9; D might be TRBD1 (6 bases). Germline loops: CDR1 SGDLS, CDR2 YYNGEE. This CDR3 region has 14 residues. Trimming took off 4 bases at V and 4 bases at J, with 14 bases between the two ends. CDR3 DNA: TGTGCCAGCAGCCCAAGGGGGACCAGCTATGGCTACACCTTC. This encodes CASSPRGTSYGYTF.

The chain carries TRBV5-4 and TRBJ2-2; TRBD1 is a possible D gene (6 bases). V shed 7 bases and J shed 8 bases, with 15 bases lying between them. The V gene's germline CDR1 is SGHNT and CDR2 YYREEE (reference sequence). The CDR3 is 13 residues long. The CDR3 DNA sequence: TGTGCCAGCCAGGGGCGTGGTAGGGGGGAGCTGTTTTTT. It yields the protein CASQGRGRGELFF. The entire variable domain, with the rest obtained from reference TRBV5-4 and TRBJ2-2, is as follows: ETGVTQSPTHLIKTRGQQVTLRCSSQSGHNTVSWYQQALGQGPQFIFQYYREEENGRGNFPPRFSGLQFPNYSSELNVNALELDDSALYLCASQGRGRGELFFGEGSRLTVL.

The chain recombines TRBV28 with TRBJ1-4, with 9 nucleotides matching TRBD1. The CDR3 extends over 17 amino acids. J lost 8 bases, V lost 4 bases, and 14 bases had no gene match. Germline loops: CDR1 MDHEN, CDR2 SYDVKM. The CDR3 DNA is TGTGCCAGCAGTTCGCACCATCCACAGGGGGCGGGGGAAAAACTGTTTTTT. Residues: CASSSHHPQGAGEKLFF. The whole variable domain, remainder taken from reference TRBV28 and TRBJ1-4, is DVKVTQSSRYLVKRTGEKVFLECVQDMDHENMFWYRQDPGLGLRLIYFSYDVKMKEKGDIPEGYSVSREKKERFSLILESASTNQTSMYLCASSSHHPQGAGEKLFFGSGTQLSVL.

This clone was counted between two and nine times. The V gene is TRBV7-2, the J gene TRBJ2-7, with D possibly being TRBD1 (6 bases). Trimming left V 5 bases short and J 2 bases short, with 22 bases between. The CDR3 loop spans 17 amino acids. Germline CDR1 SGHTA, CDR2 FQGNSA. CDR3 sequence reads: CASSRHRDTLYPYEQYF. CDR3 bases: TGTGCCAGCAGCCGGCACCGGGACACACTATACCCCTACGAGCAGTACTTC. The whole variable domain, filled in from reference TRBV7-2 and TRBJ2-7, reads GAGVSQSPSNKVTEKGKDVELRCDPISGHTALYWYRQSLGQGLEFLIYFQGNSAPDKSGLPSDRFSAERTGGSVSTLTIQRTQQEDSAVYLCASSRHRDTLYPYEQYFGPGTRLTVT.

This clone was seen a few times. The chain recombines TRBV28 with TRBJ2-7, with D tentatively TRBD1 (6 bases). CDR3 size: 13 residues. Trimming pared 9 bases from V and 1 base from J, leaving 13 bases between. Germline V gene lookup returns CDR1 MDHEN and CDR2 SYDVKM. This chain's CDR3 is CASRSGVSYEQYF. The CDR3 DNA reads as TGTGCCAGTCGATCAGGGGTATCCTACGAGCAGTACTTC.

The chain recombines TRBV6-5 with TRBJ2-1; possible D gene TRBD2, 5 bases. This CDR3 has 14 amino acids. Trimming took off 6 bases at V and 0 bases at J, with 9 bases between the two ends. Germline assignment: CDR1 MNHEY and CDR2 SVGAGI. CDR3 in amino acids: CASRPRDSYNEQFF. The DNA for the CDR3 is TGTGCCAGCAGACCCCGGGACTCCTACAATGAGCAGTTCTTC.

The CDR3 DNA follows: TGTGCCAGCAGCTTAGGTGACAGGGAAGCTTTCTTT. Translated: CASSLGDREAFF. The V gene is TRBV13, the J gene TRBJ1-1; a weak D match, TRBD1 (6 bases). V was clipped by 0 bases and J by 8 bases, with 7 bases between them. The CDR3 loop spans 12 amino acids. Germline V CDR1 and CDR2: PRHDT, FYEKMQ (reference sequence).

The chain is built from TRBV19 and TRBJ1-4, with D unclear. V was clipped by 3 bases and J by 10 bases, with 15 bases between them. Germline V CDR1 and CDR2: LNHDA, SQIVND (reference sequence). This CDR3 spans 14 amino acids. The CDR3 reads CASSIERSYGKLFF. The CDR3 DNA sequence: TGTGCCAGTAGTATTGAGAGGTCTTATGGAAAACTGTTTTTT. Filled out from reference TRBV19 and TRBJ1-4, the complete variable domain reads DGGITQSPKYLFRKEGQNVTLSCEQNLNHDAMYWYRQDPGQGLRLIYYSQIVNDFQKGDIAEGYSVSREKKESFPLTVTSAQKNPTAFYLCASSIERSYGKLFFGSGTQLSVL.

This chain uses TRBV29-1 with TRBJ1-1; D perhaps matches TRBD1 (5 bases). The CDR3 consists of 12 residues. CDR1 is SQVTM, CDR2 ANQGSEA, per germline. Trimming pared 7 bases from V and 1 base from J, leaving 10 bases between. The CDR3 nucleotides are TGCAGCGCCGGGGGGGGGAACACTGAAGCTTTCTTT. Encoded protein: CSAGGGNTEAFF.

The rearrangement links TRBV5-1 to TRBJ2-1, with 15 bases matching TRBD2. The V and J ends lost 4 bases and 5 bases, in that order; junction bases with no gene match: 4. CDR1 SGHRS and CDR2 YFSETQ come from the germline V gene. CDR3 length equals 16 residues. The CDR3 region is CASSPGTSGGNNEQFF. The CDR3 DNA sequence: TGCGCCAGCAGCCCCGGGACTAGCGGGGGGAACAATGAGCAGTTCTTC.

A remark on this clone: Other nucleotide sequences in the sample specify the same CDR3. The chain joins TRBV30 to TRBJ2-7, with 7 bases matching TRBD1. The CDR3 has 14 amino acids. Trimming took 1 base from V and 4 from J; bases not matched to a gene: 7. Germline V lookup: CDR1 GTSNPN, CDR2 SVGIG (reference sequence). The CDR3 DNA is TGTGCCTGGAGTGGCAGGGGGAGCCTATACGAGCAGTACTTC. This translates into CAWSGRGSLYEQYF.

The chain links TRBV10-2 to TRBJ1-2; no firm D call. Germline values: CDR1 WSHSY, CDR2 SAAADI. CDR3 length: 15 amino acids. Trimming removed 6 bases from V and 2 bases from J, with 16 bases in between. CDR3 bases: TGCGCCAGCAGGGAGGATAGGAGCTTAAACTATGGCTACACCTTC. Translation: CASREDRSLNYGYTF.